These 29 T cell receptor beta chains came from one sample sequenced in a study of siplizumab effects on memory and regulatory T cells. Using immunoSEQ multiplex PCR, the repertoire was profiled, and TCRdb retains in-frame clones only, with some absent. Counted here are approximately 100,000 clones, around 94% occurring once; the ten biggest clones make up roughly 0.61%. Sequencing used Tregs sorted from blood. Receptor source: a human donor in good health.

This chain connects TRBV5-1 to TRBJ2-1; 7 bases are shared with TRBD1. Germline CDR1 SGHRS, CDR2 YFSETQ. This CDR3 spans 15 amino acids. The V segment lost 2 bases and the J segment 7 bases; nucleotides outside the gene matches: 9. The CDR3 sequence is CASSLETGYRNEQFF. CDR3 sequence (DNA): TGCGCCAGCAGCTTAGAGACAGGGTATCGGAATGAGCAGTTCTTC.

The chain carries TRBV19 and TRBJ1-1; no reliable D call. Germline V gene sequence: CDR1 LNHDA, CDR2 SQIVND (reference sequence). V was pared by 1 base and J by 2 bases, with 11 bases between. This CDR3 spans 15 amino acids. The CDR3 DNA sequence: TGTGCCAGTAGTATAGGCCCGAGAACTAACACTGAAGCTTTCTTT. It is translated as CASSIGPRTNTEAFF.

This rearrangement joins TRBV7-2 to TRBJ1-2; D not resolved. Germline loops: CDR1 SGHTA, CDR2 FQGNSA. The V and J ends lost 5 bases and 5 bases respectively, with 9 bases between them. CDR3 size: 12 residues. The CDR3 spells CASSPTGYGYTF. In DNA form, the CDR3 reads TGTGCCAGCAGCCCGACGGGGTATGGCTACACCTTC.

Remarks on this clone: At one end, the junction sequence differs from germline, possibly due to a read error. The V and J genes are TRBV6-1 and TRBJ2-3; D is unresolved. The CDR3 extends over 15 amino acids. CDR1 and CDR2 from the germline V gene are MNHNS and SASEGT. CDR3 sequence (DNA): TGTGCCAGCAGCGAAGACACGATTATCACAGATACGCAGTATTTT. Its translation is CASSEDTIITDTQYF.

The gene calls are TRBV5-1 and TRBJ2-7, with 10 positions matching TRBD1. Germline V CDR1 and CDR2: SGHRS, YFSETQ. The V gene end was trimmed by 3 bases and the J gene end by 4 bases; junction bases not matched to a gene: 10. The CDR3 totals 16 residues. The DNA for the CDR3 is TGCGCCAGCAGCTCCGGGGACAGGGGAAGGGCTTACGAGCAGTACTTC. This translates into CASSSGDRGRAYEQYF. Full variable domain (rest looked up from reference TRBV5-1 and TRBJ2-7): KAGVTQTPRYLIKTRGQQVTLSCSPISGHRSVSWYQQTPGQGLQFLFEYFSETQRNKGNFPGRFSGRQFSNSRSEMNVSTLELGDSALYLCASSSGDRGRAYEQYFGPGTRLTVT.

This chain uses TRBV14 with TRBJ1-2, with D hard to call. This CDR3 is built from 13 residues. Trimming left V 0 bases short and J 5 bases short, with 7 bases between. CDR1 is SGHDN and CDR2 is FVKESK in the germline V gene. The CDR3 is CASSQEYQYGYTF. Here the CDR3 DNA reads TGTGCCAGCAGCCAAGAATATCAGTATGGCTACACCTTC.

This clone showed up just once. The V gene is TRBV5-8, the J gene TRBJ1-2; possible D gene TRBD1, 5 bases. Germline CDR1 and CDR2: SGHTS and YDEGEE. Trimming left V 4 bases short and J 3 bases short, with 19 bases between. This CDR3 comprises 16 residues. CDR3 bases: TGTGCCAGCAGCATTCGTGGGGCCTTTAACGACTATGGCTACACCTTC. It yields the protein CASSIRGAFNDYGYTF.

Comments on this clone: The identical CDR3 is also encoded by other nucleotide sequences in the sample. The gene calls are TRBV5-1 and TRBJ2-7, with 7 nucleotides matching TRBD1. This CDR3 comprises 12 residues. Trimming removed 2 bases from V and 5 bases from J; junction bases left unmatched: 1. In germline, CDR1 is SGHRS, CDR2 YFSETQ. CDR3 nucleotides: TGCGCCAGCAGCTTAACAGGGGACGAGCAGTACTTC. Translating it yields CASSLTGDEQYF.

The chain couples TRBV5-1 to TRBJ2-1; D is undetermined. CDR1 and CDR2 from the germline V gene are SGHRS and YFSETQ. There are 11 residues in the CDR3. The V end was cut by 0 bases, the J end by 9 bases, with 4 bases between. In nucleotides, the CDR3 is TGCGCCAGCAGCTTGGGCGGTGAGCAGTTCTTC. Its translation: CASSLGGEQFF.

The chain recombines TRBV10-3 with TRBJ2-7, with 13 bases fitting TRBD2. Germline loops: CDR1 ENHRY, CDR2 SYGVKD. The CDR3 contains 14 residues. With V trimmed by 6 bases and J by 9 bases, 8 bases remained unmatched. CDR3 bases: TGTGCCATCAGAGGACTAGCGGGGGACTATGGGCAGTACTTC. Amino acids: CAIRGLAGDYGQYF.

The chain carries TRBV15 and TRBJ2-1; D ambiguous. This CDR3 is 18 amino acids long. V was trimmed by 0 bases and J by 9 bases, leaving 24 bases between them. Germline CDR1 is LNHNV and CDR2 is YYDKDF (reference sequence). The chain's CDR3 is CATSRDRSAGRRMGEQFF. CDR3 in DNA: TGTGCCACCAGCAGAGATCGGTCGGCTGGGCGGCGTATGGGTGAGCAGTTCTTC.

V usage is TRBV2 and J usage is TRBJ2-2, with D possibly being TRBD1 (6 bases). Per the germline V gene, CDR1 is SNHLY and CDR2 is FYNNEI. The CDR3 length is 15 residues. V gave up 9 bases and J gave up 4 bases, with 18 bases separating them. CDR3 DNA: TGTGCCAGAGAGCATCATGTAGGGGGCACCGGGGAGCTGTTTTTT. Its translation is CAREHHVGGTGELFF. Filled out from reference TRBV2 and TRBJ2-2, the complete variable domain reads EPEVTQTPSHQVTQMGQEVILRCVPISNHLYFYWYRQILGQKVEFLVSFYNNEISEKSEIFDDQFSVERPDGSNFTLKIRSTKLEDSAMYFCAREHHVGGTGELFFGEGSRLTVL.

The rearrangement uses TRBV6-4 and TRBJ1-1; D gene ambiguous. The germline gives CDR1 MRHNA, CDR2 SNTAGT. Trimming shortened V by 4 bases and J by 3 bases, and 9 bases separated the two germline ends. The CDR3 covers 13 residues. The CDR3 loop is CASSVSRDTEAFF. The CDR3 nucleotides read TGTGCCAGCAGTGTATCACGGGACACTGAAGCTTTCTTT.

This chain joins TRBV11-1 and TRBJ2-1; D is ambiguous. CDR1 is SGHAT, CDR2 FQDESV, per germline (reference sequence). Deletions cut 4 bases from V and 8 bases from J, with 12 bases between. The CDR3 spans 13 residues. Written as DNA, the CDR3 is TGTGCCAGCAGCTCCCACTCATTGGATGAGCAGTTCTTC. Translation: CASSSHSLDEQFF.

CDR3 DNA sequence: TGTGCCAGCAGCGTAGGAGGGGGAGAATACAATGAGCAGTTCTTC. It codes for CASSVGGGEYNEQFF. The V gene is TRBV9, the J gene TRBJ2-1, with a weak D call TRBD1 (6 bases). The V gene lost 0 bases and the J gene lost 4 bases, with 11 bases spanning the gap. The CDR3 covers 15 residues. CDR1 and CDR2 (germline): SGDLS, YYNGEE.

The V gene is TRBV7-3, the J gene TRBJ2-7; D might be TRBD1 or TRBD2, each matching 5 bases. Germline CDR1 and CDR2: SGHTA and FQGTGA. V was cut by 8 bases and J by 6 bases, with 20 bases left in between. The CDR3 contains 14 residues. The DNA for the CDR3 is TGTGCCAGCTCCGGGACCCCTAACCAGGGCGAGCAGTACTTC. The encoded protein is CASSGTPNQGEQYF.

The table lists this clone with a few counts. This sequence joins TRBV2 and TRBJ1-5, with D uncertain. Deletions cut 4 bases from V and 5 bases from J, with 12 bases between. The germline CDR1 and CDR2 sequences are SNHLY and FYNNEI. The CDR3 sequence is 14 residues long. CDR3 nucleotides: TGTGCCAGCAGTGGTGAGGTTAACGATCAGCCCCAGCATTTT. Its translation: CASSGEVNDQPQHF.

This chain connects TRBV5-4 to TRBJ2-4; 7 nucleotides match TRBD1. The CDR3 spans 15 residues. Trimming took 4 bases from V and 5 from J; bases not matched to a gene: 9. Germline CDR1 SGHNT, CDR2 YYREEE (reference sequence). CDR3 in DNA: TGTGCCAGCAGCCCTACCGGGACAGCACAAAACATTCAGTACTTC. This encodes CASSPTGTAQNIQYF.

This clone was observed once. The chain is built from TRBV9 and TRBJ2-1, with no clear D. V dropped 0 bases and J dropped 4 bases, with 5 bases sitting between them. The CDR3 extends over 13 amino acids. Germline-derived CDR1 and CDR2 are SGDLS and YYNGEE. The CDR3 sequence: CASSVAIYNEQFF. The CDR3 bases are TGTGCCAGCAGCGTAGCAATTTACAATGAGCAGTTCTTC.

This clone appeared once. V and J are TRBV7-9 and TRBJ2-1; 9 nucleotides align to TRBD2. Germline assignment: CDR1 SEHNR and CDR2 FQNEAQ (reference sequence). This CDR3 region has 16 residues. After removal of 5 bases from V and 6 bases from J, the junction contained 11 bases not matched to a gene. In DNA, the CDR3 is TGTGCCAGCAGCCCTGTAGGGCTAGCGGGAAGCAATGAGCAGTTCTTC. It specifies CASSPVGLAGSNEQFF.

The CDR3 loop is CASSRVDNEQFF. The DNA of the CDR3 is TGTGCCAGTAGCCGTGTGGACAATGAGCAGTTCTTC. The chain is built from TRBV19 and TRBJ2-1, with unresolved D. The CDR3 totals 12 residues. The V and J ends lost 6 bases and 5 bases respectively, with 8 bases between them. CDR1 and CDR2 from the germline V gene are LNHDA and SQIVND (reference sequence).

This clone was seen a handful of times. The chain is built from TRBV5-1 and TRBJ2-7; TRBD1 matches 10 bases. This CDR3 region has 16 residues. J lost 3 bases, V lost 4 bases, and 10 bases had no gene match. Germline-derived CDR1 and CDR2 are SGHRS and YFSETQ. The chain's CDR3 is CASSSDRTGGIYEQYF. CDR3 in DNA: TGCGCCAGCAGCAGTGATAGGACAGGGGGTATCTACGAGCAGTACTTC.

The chain links TRBV5-1 to TRBJ1-5; D remains unclear. This CDR3 is built from 13 residues. Germline V gene data show CDR1 as SGHRS and CDR2 as YFSETQ. V was trimmed by 0 bases and J by 4 bases, leaving 5 bases between them. The CDR3 nucleotides are TGCGCCAGCAGCTTGGGCCGAAATCAGCCCCAGCATTTT. Translating gives CASSLGRNQPQHF.

The chain links TRBV5-1 to TRBJ2-2; D is possibly TRBD1 or TRBD2 (7 bases each). V was cut by 6 bases and J by 4 bases, with 10 bases left in between. The CDR3 runs to 13 residues. In germline, CDR1 is SGHRS, CDR2 YFSETQ. CDR3 loop: CASTRGGTGELFF. Written as DNA, the CDR3 is TGCGCCAGCACCAGGGGGGGCACCGGGGAGCTGTTTTTT.

The V gene is TRBV5-1, the J gene TRBJ2-2; 8 nucleotides line up with TRBD1. This CDR3 spans 15 amino acids. V shed 6 bases and J 1 base; nucleotides not matched to a gene: 5. From germline, CDR1 is SGHRS and CDR2 YFSETQ. The CDR3 is CASIPGGRNTGELFF. As DNA, the CDR3 is TGCGCCAGCATCCCAGGGGGCAGGAACACCGGGGAGCTGTTTTTT.

This sequence joins TRBV7-9 and TRBJ2-7; D may match TRBD1 or TRBD2 (7 bases each). Trimming shortened V by 5 bases and J by 3 bases, and 17 bases separated the two germline ends. The germline V gene encodes CDR1 SEHNR and CDR2 FQNEAQ (reference sequence). The CDR3 runs to 15 residues. In DNA, the CDR3 is TGTGCCAGCAGCCCCTCAGGGGGAGGGTTCTACGAGCAGTACTTC. The encoded protein is CASSPSGGGFYEQYF.

This clone was detected only once. The chain joins TRBV28 to TRBJ2-5, with a possible D match to TRBD1 (5 bases). The V gene lost 5 bases and the J gene lost 6 bases, with 22 bases spanning the gap. The CDR3 extends over 16 amino acids. Germline CDR1 MDHEN, CDR2 SYDVKM. CDR3 nucleotides: TGTGCCAGCAGTGGGGCTGGGGCCTCCTTCGTTCAGACCCAGTACTTC. Residues: CASSGAGASFVQTQYF.

This clone was recorded once. The chain is built from TRBV28 and TRBJ2-1; D is perhaps TRBD1 (6 bases). The CDR3 length is 13 residues. V was trimmed by 7 bases and J by 3 bases, leaving 10 bases between them. Germline V CDR1 and CDR2: MDHEN, SYDVKM. CDR3 in amino acids: CASNGQNYNEQFF. CDR3 bases: TGTGCCAGCAACGGACAGAACTACAATGAGCAGTTCTTC. The full variable domain, its missing parts supplied by reference TRBV28 and TRBJ2-1, is DVKVTQSSRYLVKRTGEKVFLECVQDMDHENMFWYRQDPGLGLRLIYFSYDVKMKEKGDIPEGYSVSREKKERFSLILESASTNQTSMYLCASNGQNYNEQFFGPGTRLTVL.

V and J are TRBV7-9 and TRBJ2-1; D is undetermined. Germline V gives CDR1 SEHNR, CDR2 FQNEAQ (reference sequence). V was trimmed by 4 bases and J by 5 bases, leaving 15 bases between them. This CDR3 comprises 15 residues. The CDR3 region has the DNA TGTGCCAGCAGCTCTCCGTTAGGGAACCACAATGAGCAGTTCTTC. Translating it yields CASSSPLGNHNEQFF.